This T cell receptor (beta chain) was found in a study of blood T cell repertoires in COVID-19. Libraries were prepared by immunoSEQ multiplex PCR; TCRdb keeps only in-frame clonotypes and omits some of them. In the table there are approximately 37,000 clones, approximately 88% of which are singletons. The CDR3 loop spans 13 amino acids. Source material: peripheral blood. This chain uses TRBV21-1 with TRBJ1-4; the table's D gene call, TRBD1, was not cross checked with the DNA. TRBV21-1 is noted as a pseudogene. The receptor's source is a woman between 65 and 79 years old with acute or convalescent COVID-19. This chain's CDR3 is CASSTPRVEKLFF. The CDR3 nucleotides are TGTGCCAGCAGCACACCCAGGGTCGAAAAACTGTTTTTT.